Presented here are 12 T cell receptor beta chains from one specimen sequenced in a study of identical twins. From the 5' RACE reads, TCRdb called clonotypes with MiXCR, one entry per CDR3 protein. The sample has about 890,000 distinct CDR3 sequences, roughly 12% seen once; the top ten hold around 1.6%. The sample also formed part of further work on yellow fever vaccine responses in identical twins.

Specimen: PBMCs. Receptors were obtained from a woman aged 18-29 years in good health.

This clonotype has just a few counts. The rearrangement joins TRBV7-8 to TRBJ2-3, with D perhaps assigned TRBD1 or TRBD2 (5 bases each). Trimming took off 0 bases at V and 3 bases at J, with 10 bases between the two ends. The CDR3 consists of 15 residues. Germline CDR1 SGHVS, CDR2 FQNEAQ. The CDR3 sequence is CASSLAGTLTDTQYF. The CDR3 DNA reads as TGTGCCAGCAGCTTAGCAGGGACCCTTACAGATACGCAGTATTTT.

The J gene is TRBJ2-1, the V gene TRBV28; 10 bases align to TRBD2. V lost 5 bases to trimming and J lost 8 bases; unmatched junction nucleotides: 6. Germline assignment: CDR1 MDHEN and CDR2 SYDVKM. This CDR3 contains 14 residues. The CDR3 here is CASSPKREGDEQFF. DNA of the CDR3: TGTGCCAGCAGTCCGAAGCGGGAGGGGGATGAGCAGTTCTTC.

The CDR3 DNA reads TGTGCCAGCAGTTTAGATTGGGCCTCTGGGCAGTACTTC. Residues: CASSLDWASGQYF. The chain carries TRBV12-3 or TRBV12-4 and TRBJ2-7; no definite D call. This CDR3 comprises 13 residues. The V gene lost 1 base and the J gene lost 9 bases, with 13 bases spanning the gap.

In regard to this clonotype: The junction and the germline gene differ at one end; a read error may be behind it. This chain connects TRBV28 to TRBJ2-5; 13 nucleotides agree with TRBD2. Germline V gene data show CDR1 as MDHEN and CDR2 as SYDVKM. The CDR3 runs 16 residues. CDR3 region: CASSFGTSGTQGTQYF. Written as DNA, the CDR3 is TGTGCCAGCAGTTTTGGGACTAGCGGGACCCAAGGGACCCAGTACTTC.

This rearrangement joins TRBV29-1 to TRBJ2-5, with 7 bases identical to TRBD2. The CDR3 has 14 amino acids. Germline lookup yields CDR1 SQVTM and CDR2 ANQGSEA. V was pared by 4 bases and J by 4 bases, with 9 bases of the junction left unmatched. CDR3 sequence: CSVGEASGGETQYF. CDR3 DNA: TGCAGCGTTGGTGAGGCCTCGGGAGGAGAGACCCAGTACTTC. Full variable domain (outside the CDR3, taken from reference TRBV29-1 and TRBJ2-5): SAVISQKPSRDICQRGTSLTIQCQVDSQVTMMFWYRQQPGQSLTLIATANQGSEATYESGFVIDKFPISRPNLTFSTLTVSNMSPEDSSIYLCSVGEASGGETQYFGPGTRLLVL.

This clonotype turned up a few times. The chain combines TRBV5-8 with TRBJ1-4, with a possible D match to TRBD1 (6 bases). The CDR3 extends over 13 amino acids. Germline-derived CDR1 and CDR2 are SGHTS and YDEGEE. Between the trimmed V and J ends, which lost 3 bases and 10 bases, there was a span of 13 bases. Here the CDR3 DNA reads TGTGCCAGCAGCTGGCGGACAGACGGAAAACTGTTTTTT. Amino acids: CASSWRTDGKLFF. Full variable domain (rest looked up from reference TRBV5-8 and TRBJ1-4): EAGVTQSPTHLIKTRGQQATLRCSPISGHTSVYWYQQALGLGLQFLLWYDEGEERNRGNFPPRFSGRQFPNYSSELNVNALELEDSALYLCASSWRTDGKLFFGSGTQLSVL.

This clonotype occurred a few times. The chain employs TRBV5-6 and TRBJ2-5, with TRBD1 matching 8 bases. Germline CDR1 and CDR2: SGHDT and YYEEEE. J was trimmed by 7 bases and V by 4 bases; bases with no gene match: 9. The CDR3 consists of 14 residues. CDR3 DNA: TGTGCCAGCAGCGCCGGACAGGGATCAGGGACCCAGTACTTC. Residues: CASSAGQGSGTQYF.

In this sample, this clonotype turned up many times. The chain combines TRBV25-1 with TRBJ2-5, with D unclear. Germline CDR1 is MGHDK and CDR2 is SYGVNS. V lost 5 bases and J lost 7, with 14 bases in between. CDR3 length: 13 residues. The CDR3 nucleotides are TGTGCCAGCAGTTTTACGGGCCAGGCGACCCAGTACTTC. This encodes CASSFTGQATQYF.

At least ten counts were recorded for this clonotype. V usage is TRBV10-2 and J usage is TRBJ2-1; D ambiguous. The CDR3 covers 15 residues. V lost 1 base and J lost 6, with 13 bases in between. Looked up from germline, CDR1 is WSHSY and CDR2 is SAAADI. The CDR3 spells CASSEWSTTSNEQFF. The CDR3 DNA is TGCGCCAGCAGTGAGTGGAGTACCACCTCCAATGAGCAGTTCTTC.

The J gene is TRBJ2-3, the V gene TRBV9; the match to TRBD2 covers 8 bases. Trimming at V came to 3 bases and at J to 4 bases, leaving 7 bases not matched to a gene. The CDR3 covers 15 residues. Germline assignment: CDR1 SGDLS and CDR2 YYNGEE. As DNA, the CDR3 is TGTGCCAGCAGCGCCAGCGGGAGTGGGGCAGATACGCAGTATTTT. Amino acids: CASSASGSGADTQYF.

This clonotype has at least ten counts. The CDR3 region has the DNA TGTGCCAGCAGCTGGGGACAGGGTAATCAGCCCCAGCATTTT. The encoded protein is CASSWGQGNQPQHF. J is TRBJ1-5 and V is TRBV12-3 or TRBV12-4; 9 nucleotides agree with TRBD1. This CDR3 region has 14 residues. V lost 6 bases, J lost 4 bases, and 4 bases stayed unmatched.

This chain joins TRBV7-9 and TRBJ2-5; D gene ambiguous. CDR3 length: 16 residues. Trimming stripped 5 bases from V and 1 base from J, with 17 bases between. The V gene's germline CDR1 is SEHNR and CDR2 FQNEAQ (reference sequence). The chain's CDR3 is CASSPPASAGQETQYF. The DNA for the CDR3 is TGTGCCAGCAGCCCCCCGGCCTCGGCTGGCCAAGAGACCCAGTACTTC.